This TCR beta chain is drawn from a study of lymphopenia after photon versus proton radiotherapy. Details on this clone: What it binds is unknown.

Study-level points and caveats: Only patients who died were analyzed for survival; proton advantage is unproven. Photon-treated patients lost naive T cells and TCR diversity; proton-treated stayed stable. Oligoclonal CD8+ Temra expansion after nadir drove photon patients' diversity drop.

TCRdb's table, derived via immunoSEQ multiplex PCR, lists solely in-frame clones and lacks some. The sample includes about 58,000 clones, approximately 84% of them seen just once. V dropped 3 bases and J dropped 8 bases, with 13 bases sitting between them. Germline assignment: CDR1 SQVTM and CDR2 ANQGSEA. This CDR3 spans 13 amino acids. The clonotype was recovered from a man aged 55 to 70 with pancreatic cancer. The sample in question was peripheral blood, obtained from a patient treated with proton-based radiotherapy. This rearrangement joins TRBV29-1 to TRBJ1-4; D is undetermined. The CDR3 is CSVERAVGEKLFF. The CDR3 nucleotides read TGCAGCGTTGAGAGGGCGGTTGGGGAAAAACTGTTTTTT.